The 3 T cell receptor beta chains reported below all come from one sample, sequenced in a study of CXCR3-negative and CXCR3-positive naive CD8 T cells. Libraries of TRB cDNA were made by 5' RACE and carried UMIs. For each CDR3 protein, TCRdb gives one entry from its re-call of the 5' RACE reads, without DNA. This repertoire includes 40,000 to 45,000 distinct CDR3 sequences. The sequencing sample was made of naive CXCR3- CD8+ T cells from blood. Subset specified: CD45RO-CCR7+CD27+CD95- naive CD8+ T cells lacking CXCR3 (TNR3-). All receptors derive from a human donor in good health. Some clones in this sample may be carry-over from other donors' samples.

The V gene is TRBV28, the J gene TRBJ2-5; TCRdb designates TRBD1, a call that cannot be tested without DNA. The CDR3 totals 16 residues. Looked up from germline, CDR1 is MDHEN and CDR2 is SYDVKM. The CDR3 spells CASSPPGRGGEETQYF.

The chain joins TRBV28 to TRBJ1-1; absent DNA, TCRdb's TRBD1 call cannot be checked. This CDR3 spans 15 amino acids. Per the germline V gene, CDR1 is MDHEN and CDR2 is SYDVKM. CDR3 residues: CASSLTGQVFTEAFF.

The rearrangement uses TRBV7-9 and TRBJ2-1; TCRdb designates TRBD1, a call that cannot be tested without DNA. Germline CDR1 reads SEHNR; CDR2 reads FQNEAQ (reference sequence). The length of the CDR3 is 13 residues. This chain's CDR3 is CASSLAGGIEQFF.